One sample yielded the 9 T cell receptor beta chains listed below, sequenced in a study of blood T cell repertoires in COVID-19 (dated by TCRdb to the early 2020s). The library was obtained by the immunoSEQ multiplex PCR assay. In its TCRdb copy, this immuneACCESS table keeps in-frame sequences only and misses some clones. Where compared with another copy, unresolved V genes explain less than half of these, and the others have no known cause. Here the sample has approximately 150,000 clones; just over 90% occur a single time. The ten largest clones take up approximately 2% of the sample. The source material was peripheral blood. The receptors derive from a woman between 55 and 75 years old with COVID-19, enrolled during active disease.

This chain uses TRBV6-6 with TRBJ1-2; TRBD1 aligns across 8 bases. Germline CDR1 and CDR2: MNHNY and SVGAGI (reference sequence). The CDR3 runs to 16 residues. V dropped 7 bases and J dropped 4; count of bases not matched to a gene: 14. CDR3 in amino acids: CASILAGDRGIYGYTF. CDR3 bases: TGTGCCAGCATTTTAGCTGGAGACAGGGGAATCTATGGCTACACCTTC.

The CDR3 here is CASSVAGTDPRGGYTF. CDR3 bases: TGTGCCAGCAGCGTGGCTGGGACAGACCCACGGGGTGGCTACACCTTC. The V call is TRBV7-9, the J call TRBJ1-2, with TRBD1 matching 7 bases. Germline CDR1 is SEHNR and CDR2 is FQNEAQ (reference sequence). This CDR3 is built from 16 residues. J was trimmed by 7 bases and V by 5 bases; bases with no gene match: 16.

As concerns this clone: This specimen includes other DNA sequences encoding the same CDR3. The V call is TRBV20-1, the J call TRBJ2-7; 7 positions agree with TRBD1. Germline CDR1 and CDR2: DFQATT and SNEGSKA (reference sequence). The CDR3 is 11 amino acids. The ends lost 6 bases at V and 3 bases at J; junction bases unmatched: 2. CDR3 sequence (DNA): TGCAGTGCAAGACAGGGCTACGAGCAGTACTTC. This sequence encodes CSARQGYEQYF.

The chain carries TRBV27 and TRBJ1-2; no definite D call. The CDR3 length is 13 residues. The V and J ends lost 5 bases and 4 bases respectively, with 11 bases between them. Looked up from germline, CDR1 is MNHEY and CDR2 is SMNVEV (reference sequence). CDR3 DNA: TGTGCCAGCAGTGCGGGCCTTGGCTATGGCTACACCTTC. Protein product: CASSAGLGYGYTF.

The V gene is TRBV5-4, the J gene TRBJ1-1, with 7 bases fitting TRBD1. V shed 5 bases, J shed 0 bases, and the junction held 4 bases outside the gene matches. Germline V gene data show CDR1 as SGHNT and CDR2 as YYREEE (reference sequence). CDR3 length: 14 residues. The CDR3 here is CASSRGGMNTEAFF. CDR3 in DNA: TGTGCCAGCAGTCGAGGGGGCATGAACACTGAAGCTTTCTTT.

The chain carries TRBV6-5 and TRBJ1-1; 9 bases are shared with TRBD1. After removal of 6 bases from V and 3 bases from J, the junction contained 2 bases not matched to a gene. Germline lookup yields CDR1 MNHEY and CDR2 SVGAGI. The CDR3 length is 13 residues. CDR3 protein: CASRWDRDTEAFF. CDR3 DNA sequence: TGTGCCAGCAGGTGGGACAGGGACACTGAAGCTTTCTTT.

This chain links TRBV5-6 with TRBJ2-3, with 10 bases aligning to TRBD1. This CDR3 has 16 residues. Germline V CDR1 and CDR2: SGHDT, YYEEEE. The V segment lost 4 bases and the J segment 2 bases; nucleotides outside the gene matches: 7. CDR3 in amino acids: CASSRTGGGYTDTQYF. In DNA, the CDR3 is TGTGCCAGCAGCCGGACAGGGGGAGGGTACACAGATACGCAGTATTTT.

The chain recombines TRBV19 with TRBJ1-2; D is undetermined. This CDR3 region has 15 residues. Trimming cost V 5 bases and J 2 bases, with 15 bases left between them. Per the germline V gene, CDR1 is LNHDA and CDR2 is SQIVND (reference sequence). The CDR3: CASSHRGGQNYGYTF. As DNA, the CDR3 is TGTGCCAGTAGTCACCGCGGAGGGCAGAACTATGGCTACACCTTC.

V gene TRBV6-5 combines with J gene TRBJ1-2; no definite D call. The V and J ends lost 8 bases and 4 bases respectively, with 8 bases between them. This CDR3 comprises 11 residues. In germline, CDR1 is MNHEY, CDR2 SVGAGI. The CDR3 coding sequence is TGTGCCAGCGTAGGGAGCTATGGCTACACCTTC. Encoded protein: CASVGSYGYTF.